Listed below are T cell receptor beta chains from one sample, sequenced in a study of control samples from healthy donors and cancer patients. Libraries were prepared by immunoSEQ multiplex PCR; TCRdb keeps only in-frame clonotypes and omits some of them. In the table there are tens of thousands of clones, about nine tenths of which are singletons. The sequenced sample was blood. The receptors stem from a woman aged 70-85 years in good health. Each CDR3 is given without its conserved first and last residue. Fields, in order: J gene, V gene, CDR3 protein.

TRBJ1-2	TRBV29-1	SVREGANYGYT
TRBJ2-3	TRBV14	ASSQSLAGALSDTQY
TRBJ2-6	TRBV5-1	ASSDASSGANVLT
TRBJ2-3	TRBV4-1	ASSQLGGGTQY
TRBJ1-2	TRBV7-2	ASSLPVPTEGYT
TRBJ1-5	TRBV27	ASSFLGQYSNQPQH
TRBJ1-1	TRBV12-3/TRBV12-4	ASRGTGGGEAF
TRBJ2-3	TRBV6-2/TRBV6-3	ASSQTSGYSDTQY
TRBJ2-7	TRBV11-2	ASSFQASYEQY
TRBJ2-5	TRBV6-5	ASSYGSGGLETQY
TRBJ1-1	TRBV9	ASSVDPLGGMNTEAF
TRBJ1-6	TRBV27	ASVRIQGNSPLH
TRBJ2-1	TRBV19	ASSIQTSGRHQGRVF
TRBJ1-2	TRBV5-1	ASSSEWGYT
TRBJ2-1	TRBV6-4	ASSVAGGRNEQF
TRBJ1-6	TRBV5-5	ASSLRDSGNSPLH
TRBJ2-1	TRBV14	ASSQSPGRNEQF
TRBJ1-2	TRBV15	ATSRQDRVGYT
TRBJ1-1	TRBV7-2	ASSLNRDTEAF
TRBJ1-1	TRBV6-5	ASSPKQGGYTEAF
TRBJ1-2	TRBV3-1/TRBV3-2	ASSQAQGARGYT
TRBJ1-3	TRBV3-1/TRBV3-2	ASSHQGAGNTIY
TRBJ1-5	TRBV19	ASSIRRSNQPQH
TRBJ1-6	TRBV6-5	ASRDTGGSPLH
TRBJ1-2	TRBV6-5	ASSYLGAPGYT
TRBJ2-7	TRBV5-1	ASSQDRGNSYEQY
TRBJ2-7	TRBV5-8	ASRWGAREQY
TRBJ1-5	TRBV30	AYTTGNSNQPQH
TRBJ2-7	TRBV6-6	ASSDPHGVGSYEQY
TRBJ1-3	TRBV10-3	AIRGGNTIY
TRBJ1-5	TRBV6-5	ASSPWTADQPQH
TRBJ1-2	TRBV29-1	SVNSGSSRNGYT
TRBJ1-2	TRBV2	ASRRTASNYGYT
TRBJ2-1	TRBV6-5	ASGQPDNNEQF
TRBJ1-4	TRBV2	ASRDRGRTNEKLF
TRBJ2-4	TRBV18	ASSPLGTRLSKNIQY
TRBJ1-1	TRBV14	ASSQDQITEAF
TRBJ1-4	TRBV15	ATSAPGALNEKLF
TRBJ1-2	TRBV6-5	ASTTRGAGGYT
TRBJ1-5	TRBV6-5	ASRTVSNQPQH
TRBJ1-4	TRBV10-3	AIRQGSATNEKLF
TRBJ1-2	TRBV4-3	ASSQDLGAGYT
TRBJ1-1	TRBV3-1/TRBV3-2	ASSQVTNTEAF
TRBJ1-3	TRBV5-5	ASSLNPDSSGNTIY
TRBJ2-7	TRBV11-2	ASSPAEYEQY
TRBJ1-1	TRBV3-1/TRBV3-2	ASSHSDRATEAF
TRBJ2-3	TRBV5-1	ASSLGPSGRDTQY
TRBJ1-1	TRBV5-1	ASSDSGTGGNTEAF
TRBJ2-5	TRBV21-1	ASSSFPKTSYSGWSKTQY
TRBJ1-5	TRBV2	ASSADRGMYNQPQH
TRBJ1-4	TRBV21-1	ASGRGSSDEKLF
TRBJ1-5	TRBV19	ASSIIRLTSHQPQH
TRBJ1-3	TRBV19	ASSTKIGGSGNTIY